This TCR beta chain is drawn from a study of cytomegalovirus exposure and HLA in healthy donors. This CDR3 region has 14 residues. Germline loops: CDR1 MRHNA, CDR2 SNTAGT. Trimming removed 3 bases from V and 7 bases from J, with 10 bases in between. With regard to this clone: Antigen specificity is unknown.

Primers: 60 Vbeta forward and 13 Jbeta reverse. The method was immunoSEQ multiplex PCR; TCRdb's version includes in-frame clones alone and lacks a portion of them. The sample consists of 200,000 to 250,000 clones, approximately 80% of them appearing once. Overall study findings and caveats: The study designated 164 TCR beta chains cytomegalovirus-associated. Several of the most significant clusters appeared linked to common viral pathogens, based on a later analysis.

This receptor was obtained from a male donor in good health and CMV-seronegative. The source material was PBMCs. The V and J genes are TRBV6-4 and TRBJ1-6; D unclear. DNA of the CDR3: TGTGCCAGCAGTGAAACTTCGGGGAATTCACCCCTCCACTTT. Translating gives CASSETSGNSPLHF.